The clone carrying this T cell receptor (beta chain) was counted many times. Its antigen is unknown. The V and J ends lost 8 bases and 0 bases respectively, with 15 bases between them. The CDR3 runs 15 residues. The germline gives CDR1 SGHTA, CDR2 FQGNSA. Via MiXCR, TCRdb re-called the 5' RACE reads, giving one row per CDR3 protein. Among approximately 7,400 distinct CDR3 sequences, approximately 31% were seen once, and the ten largest hold around 55%. This sample was included in a study of T-cell memory formation after mild COVID-19. Study results and limitations: Contracting clones, day 15 to 85, had balanced CD4/CD8, and later expanders favored CD4+. Pre-infection memory held some responding clones, suggesting pre-existing cross-reactive T cells responded. Whether second-wave clones peaking at day 37 were SARS-CoV-2 specific went unconfirmed. The main location of contracting CD4+ clones was CM and EM, and that of contracting CD8+ clones was EMRA.

J is TRBJ2-3 and V is TRBV7-2; D remains ambiguous. This receptor was taken from an adult woman who had mild COVID-19 (a few samples of this study predate the infection). Cell type and time point are not known. What was sequenced was PBMCs or a T cell subset sorted from them (not recorded which). The CDR3 loop is CASSQGPSSTDTQYF. The CDR3, as DNA: TGTGCCAGCTCTCAAGGCCCATCTAGCACAGATACGCAGTATTTT.